The clone carrying this TCR beta chain appeared a few times. Its specificity is not known. This sample was included in a study of blood T cells in healthy people across ages. Isolating PBMCs gave at least 6 million of these cells per sample. Combining a sample-barcoded 5' primer with a J-beta primer mix, a second PCR ran for roughly 7 to 11 cycles. Using its own MiXCR run on the 5' RACE reads, TCRdb lists one record per CDR3 protein. The table has about 930,000 distinct CDR3 sequences, about 28% seen once. V dropped 3 bases and J dropped 6 bases, with 15 bases sitting between them. The CDR3 runs to 15 residues. Study-level points and caveats: A roughly linear fall in TCR beta diversity per million T cells was seen with increasing age.

This same sample was also part of a study on T cells of mothers and their children.

Sequenced input: blood. This sequence was found in a woman between 35 and 50 years old in good health. The rearrangement links TRBV12-3 or TRBV12-4 to TRBJ2-1, with D possibly called TRBD1 or TRBD2 (6 bases each). CDR3 protein: CASSLNREVGNEQFF. CDR3 in DNA: TGTGCCAGCAGTTTGAACAGGGAGGTCGGCAATGAGCAGTTCTTC.